The 18 T cell receptor beta chains reported below all come from one sample, sequenced in a study of OX40 agonist ivuxolimab in advanced cancers. Produced via immunoSEQ multiplex PCR; TCRdb's table is partial and in-frame only. This sample has about 35,000 clones; under 85% occur once, and the top ten carry about 14%. Sequences were derived from CD4+ or CD8+ T cells sorted from blood, sampled in a trial of the OX40 agonist ivuxolimab. The source of these receptors is an adult with an advanced solid tumor such as melanoma, head and neck, liver or kidney cancer.

The J gene is TRBJ2-6, the V gene TRBV5-1; D is ambiguous. Germline V gene lookup returns CDR1 SGHRS and CDR2 YFSETQ. Trimming removed 4 bases from V and 0 bases from J, with 11 bases in between. The length of the CDR3 is 16 residues. In nucleotides, the CDR3 is TGCGCCAGCAGCGCCCACACAAGCTCTGGGGCCAACGTCCTGACTTTC. This sequence encodes CASSAHTSSGANVLTF.

V and J are TRBV7-9 and TRBJ2-3; D is perhaps TRBD1 (6 bases). The V and J ends lost 4 bases and 4 bases respectively, with 15 bases between them. This CDR3 comprises 15 residues. Per germline, CDR1 SEHNR and CDR2 FQNEAQ (reference sequence). CDR3 DNA sequence: TGTGCCAGCAGCTCCGGCCTTGGGGGCCCAGATACGCAGTATTTT. It yields the protein CASSSGLGGPDTQYF.

V and J are TRBV28 and TRBJ2-1; 9 nucleotides agree with TRBD2. Germline trimming cut 3 bases from V and 0 bases from J; bases unmatched to any gene: 12. Germline V gene data show CDR1 as MDHEN and CDR2 as SYDVKM. The CDR3 spans 19 residues. This chain's CDR3 is CASSFRAGGPRSSYNEQFF. The CDR3 DNA is TGTGCCAGCAGTTTTAGAGCGGGGGGCCCCAGGAGCTCCTACAATGAGCAGTTCTTC. The full variable domain, completed using reference TRBV28 and TRBJ2-1, is DVKVTQSSRYLVKRTGEKVFLECVQDMDHENMFWYRQDPGLGLRLIYFSYDVKMKEKGDIPEGYSVSREKKERFSLILESASTNQTSMYLCASSFRAGGPRSSYNEQFFGPGTRLTVL.

This chain uses TRBV19 with TRBJ2-3; D might be TRBD2 (6 bases). In germline, CDR1 is LNHDA, CDR2 SQIVND (reference sequence). Trimming cost V 5 bases and J 0 bases, with 12 bases left between them. This CDR3 has 15 amino acids. The CDR3 region has the DNA TGTGCCAGTAGTCCAGGACTATTTAGCACAGATACGCAGTATTTT. Its protein product is CASSPGLFSTDTQYF.

CDR3 loop: CASSAGLAGEETQYF. CDR3 bases: TGTGCCAGCAGCGCGGGACTAGCGGGAGAAGAGACCCAGTACTTC. V gene TRBV5-6 combines with J gene TRBJ2-5, with 14 bases that match TRBD2. The CDR3 consists of 15 residues. CDR1 and CDR2 (germline): SGHDT, YYEEEE. Germline trimming cut 4 bases from V and 3 bases from J; bases unmatched to any gene: 2. Full variable domain (remainder filled in from reference TRBV5-6 and TRBJ2-5): DAGVTQSPTHLIKTRGQQVTLRCSPKSGHDTVSWYQQALGQGPQFIFQYYEEEERQRGNFPDRFSGHQFPNYSSELNVNALLLGDSALYLCASSAGLAGEETQYFGPGTRLLVL.

Worth noting for this clone: One junction end does not reproduce the germline sequence, and a read error may be involved. The rearrangement links TRBV18 to TRBJ2-7; D gene ambiguous. This CDR3 region has 11 residues. From germline, CDR1 is KGHSH and CDR2 LQKENI. The CDR3: CASSPSITLFF. For the CDR3, the DNA is TGTGCCAGCTCACCAAGTATTACCTTATTCTTC.

The rearrangement joins TRBV6-4 to TRBJ2-5; D not resolved. V was pared by 5 bases and J by 4 bases, with 26 bases between. This CDR3 has 18 residues. CDR1 is MRHNA, CDR2 SNTAGT, per germline. The CDR3 DNA reads as TGTGCCAGCAGTCGCCGCGGTGGGCGCGTCCCCCCCGCAGAGACCCAGTACTTC. It specifies CASSRRGGRVPPAETQYF.

The chain combines TRBV28 with TRBJ2-5, with TRBD2 matching 11 bases. Germline V gene data show CDR1 as MDHEN and CDR2 as SYDVKM. Germline trimming cut 6 bases from V and 5 bases from J; bases unmatched to any gene: 17. The CDR3 covers 18 residues. In DNA form, the CDR3 reads TGTGCCAGCAGCCCTACCTCTAGCGGGAGGACCCTCGGGGAGACCCAGTACTTC. It is translated as CASSPTSSGRTLGETQYF.

This rearrangement joins TRBV28 to TRBJ2-7, with a tentative D call TRBD2 (5 bases). The CDR3 is 14 amino acids. Per the germline V gene, CDR1 is MDHEN and CDR2 is SYDVKM. Trimming removed 2 bases at V and 9 bases at J, with 17 bases between. As DNA, the CDR3 is TGTGCCAGCAGTTTAGTGGGTCCCCTAGCTCGGCAGTACTTC. Translating gives CASSLVGPLARQYF.

This chain links TRBV28 with TRBJ2-7; D perhaps matches TRBD2 (5 bases). V was clipped by 4 bases and J by 3 bases, with 7 bases between them. The CDR3 has 12 residues. The V gene's germline CDR1 is MDHEN and CDR2 SYDVKM. CDR3 coding DNA: TGTGCCAGCAGTTCCGCGGGCTACGAGCAGTACTTC. Translating it yields CASSSAGYEQYF.

The chain combines TRBV5-1 with TRBJ2-1; perhaps TRBD1 as D (6 bases). The CDR3 extends over 14 amino acids. Germline V gene data show CDR1 as SGHRS and CDR2 as YFSETQ. The ends were cut back, 4 bases at V and 7 bases at J, with 15 bases in the middle. In DNA form, the CDR3 reads TGCGCCAGCAGCAGGGACACCCAAAGGAATGAGCAGTTCTTC. Translation: CASSRDTQRNEQFF.

The chain uses TRBV30 and TRBJ1-2; D is perhaps TRBD1 (5 bases). Germline V CDR1 and CDR2: GTSNPN, SVGIG (reference sequence). The CDR3 totals 12 residues. Trimming stripped 4 bases from V and 7 bases from J, with 13 bases between. This chain's CDR3 is CAWNTGSGGYTF. CDR3 sequence (DNA): TGTGCCTGGAATACAGGCTCTGGTGGCTACACCTTC.

This clone is a singleton in its sample. The chain employs TRBV15 and TRBJ2-3, with 8 positions matching TRBD2. From germline, CDR1 is LNHNV and CDR2 YYDKDF (reference sequence). The CDR3 is 16 amino acids. Trimming took 0 bases from V and 4 from J; bases not matched to a gene: 6. CDR3 coding DNA: TGTGCCACCAGCAGAGATTGGACTAGCAAGGCAGATACGCAGTATTTT. Its protein product is CATSRDWTSKADTQYF.

This chain links TRBV30 with TRBJ2-3; no reliable D call. V was trimmed by 2 bases and J by 5 bases, leaving 8 bases between them. Germline V CDR1 and CDR2: GTSNPN, SVGIG (reference sequence). The CDR3 contains 12 residues. The CDR3: CAWSRYGDTQYF. CDR3 nucleotides: TGTGCCTGGAGTCGGTATGGAGATACGCAGTATTTT.

V is TRBV13 and J is TRBJ2-3; weak D call: TRBD2 (6 bases). Germline V lookup: CDR1 PRHDT, CDR2 FYEKMQ (reference sequence). This CDR3 spans 15 amino acids. V was pared by 3 bases and J by 0 bases, with 10 bases between. The CDR3 DNA reads as TGTGCCAGCAGCTTCAAGCGGGCTAGCACAGATACGCAGTATTTT. It is translated as CASSFKRASTDTQYF.

This chain joins TRBV6-5 and TRBJ2-7; D may match TRBD1 or TRBD2 (5 bases each). The CDR3 extends over 13 amino acids. Germline loops: CDR1 MNHEY, CDR2 SVGAGI. V lost 5 bases, J lost 7 bases, and 15 bases lay in between. The CDR3 loop reads CASSTGTQREQYF. CDR3 nucleotides: TGTGCCAGCAGTACCGGGACCCAAAGGGAGCAGTACTTC.

The V call is TRBV10-3, the J call TRBJ2-3; TRBD2 agrees at 7 bases. The length of the CDR3 is 13 residues. The germline CDR1 and CDR2 sequences are ENHRY and SYGVKD. J was trimmed by 6 bases and V by 9 bases; bases with no gene match: 9. The CDR3 nucleotides read TGTGCCATAGGGCGGGGGACTTCTGATACGCAGTATTTT. Its protein product is CAIGRGTSDTQYF.

V usage is TRBV28 and J usage is TRBJ1-5; the D is unclear. This CDR3 has 14 residues. The V gene's germline CDR1 is MDHEN and CDR2 SYDVKM. V lost 6 bases and J 5 bases, leaving 14 bases between the germline ends. CDR3 nucleotides: TGTGCCAGCAGACTGAGTTCTCCCTATCAGCCCCAGCATTTT. Protein product: CASRLSSPYQPQHF.